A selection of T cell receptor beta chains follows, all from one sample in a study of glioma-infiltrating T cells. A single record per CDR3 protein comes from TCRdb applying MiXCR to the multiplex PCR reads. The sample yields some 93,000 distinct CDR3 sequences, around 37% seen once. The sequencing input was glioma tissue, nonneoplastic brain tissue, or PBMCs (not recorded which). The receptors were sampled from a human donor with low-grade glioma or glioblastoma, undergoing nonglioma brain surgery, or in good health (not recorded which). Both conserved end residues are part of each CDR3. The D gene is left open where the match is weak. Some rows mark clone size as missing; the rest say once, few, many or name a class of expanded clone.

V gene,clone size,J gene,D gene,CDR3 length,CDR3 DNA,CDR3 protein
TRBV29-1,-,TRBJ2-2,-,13,TGCAGCGTTGTCGGCTCGAACACCGGGGAGCTGTTTTTT,CSVVGSNTGELFF
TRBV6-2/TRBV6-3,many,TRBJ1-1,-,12,TGTGCCAGCAGTTCGACCGGTGACTTTGCTTTCTTT,CASSSTGDFAFF
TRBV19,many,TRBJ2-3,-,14,TGTGCCAGTAGTACGGAAGGAAGCACAGATACGCAGTATTTT,CASSTEGSTDTQYF
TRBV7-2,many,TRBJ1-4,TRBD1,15,TGTGCCAGCAGCTTACGACAGGGGGCAGGTGAAAAACTGTTTTTT,CASSLRQGAGEKLFF
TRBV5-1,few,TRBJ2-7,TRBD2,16,TGCGCCAGCAGCTTCTCATCTCTTTCGGGAGGCACGGAGCAGTACTTC,CASSFSSLSGGTEQYF
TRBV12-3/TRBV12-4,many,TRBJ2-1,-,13,TGTGCCAGCAGTTCTCTGGCTGGCAATGAGCAGTTCTTC,CASSSLAGNEQFF
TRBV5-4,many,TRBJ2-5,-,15,TGTGCCAGCAGCTTGGAGGGCTATCAACAAGAGACCCAGTACTTC,CASSLEGYQQETQYF
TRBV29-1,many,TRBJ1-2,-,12,TGCAGCGTTGAAGAACGCAGCTATGGCTACACCTTC,CSVEERSYGYTF
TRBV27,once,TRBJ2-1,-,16,TGTGCCAGCAGAGACGGGCGGACAGTTCCTTCCTACGAGCAGTTCTTC,CASRDGRTVPSYEQFF
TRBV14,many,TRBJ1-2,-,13,TGTGCCAGCAGCTTGGACAGCTACTATGGCTACACCTTC,CASSLDSYYGYTF
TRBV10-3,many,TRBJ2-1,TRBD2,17,TGTGCCATCAGCCCTGGACTAGCGGGGATAACCTACAATGAGCAGTTCTTC,CAISPGLAGITYNEQFF
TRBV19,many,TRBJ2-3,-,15,TGTGCCAGTAGTATAGATTGGCGAGGCACAGATACGCAGTATTTT,CASSIDWRGTDTQYF
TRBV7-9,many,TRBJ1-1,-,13,TGTGCCAGCAGCTTAGTGAGCGGAACTGAAGCTTTCTTT,CASSLVSGTEAFF
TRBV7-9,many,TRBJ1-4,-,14,TGTGCCAGCAGCTTATCGGGGTATTTTGAAAAACTGTTTTTT,CASSLSGYFEKLFF
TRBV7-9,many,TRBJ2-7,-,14,TGTGCCAGCAGCTTAAAGGGGGGGCCCTACGAGCAGTACTTC,CASSLKGGPYEQYF
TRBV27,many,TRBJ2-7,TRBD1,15,TGTGCCAGCAGTCTAACCGGGACAGCCTCCTACGAGCAGTACTTC,CASSLTGTASYEQYF
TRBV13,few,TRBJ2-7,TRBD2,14,TGTGCCAGCAGCGCGGGGGGGCCCTCCTACGAGCAGTACTTC,CASSAGGPSYEQYF
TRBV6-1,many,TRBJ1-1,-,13,TGTGCCAGCAGTGGGACTGCGAACACTGAAGCTTTCTTT,CASSGTANTEAFF
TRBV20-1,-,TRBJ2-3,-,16,TGCAGTGCTAGCTCGCCTCGGGCGGAAAGCACAGATACGCAGTATTTC,CSASSPRAESTDTQYF
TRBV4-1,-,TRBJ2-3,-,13,TGCGCCAGCAGCCAAGGCGGGAACAATGAGCAGTATTTT,CASSQGGNNEQYF
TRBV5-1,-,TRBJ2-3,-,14,TGCGCCAGCAGCTTGCGGCTTCTCACAGATACGCATTATTTT,CASSLRLLTDTHYF
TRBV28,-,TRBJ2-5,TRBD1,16,TGTGCCAGCAGTACTGCGGGACAGGGGGCATCAGAGACCCAGTACTTC,CASSTAGQGASETQYF
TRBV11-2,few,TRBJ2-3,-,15,TGTGCCAGCAGCTTTTGGGACTTGAGAACAGATACGCAGTATTTT,CASSFWDLRTDTQYF
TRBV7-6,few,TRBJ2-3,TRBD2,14,TGTGCCAGCAGCTTCAGCGGGGGGGGCGCGGCGCAGTATTTT,CASSFSGGGAAQYF
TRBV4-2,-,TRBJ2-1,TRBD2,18,TGTGCCAGCAGCCCGGGACTAGCGGGGACGGAGGGTACATTAGAGCAGTTCTTC,CASSPGLAGTEGTLEQFF
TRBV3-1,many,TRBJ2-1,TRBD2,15,TGTGCCAGCAGCCAAGTTAGCGGGAGCCTTAATGAGCAGTTCTTC,CASSQVSGSLNEQFF
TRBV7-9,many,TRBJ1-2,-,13,TGTGCCAGCAACCAAGGGCCTAACTATGGCTACACCTTC,CASNQGPNYGYTF
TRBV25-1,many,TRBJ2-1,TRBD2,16,TGTGCCAGCAGTGATTTAAGGGCGGGGGGGCGAAATGAGCAGTTCTTC,CASSDLRAGGRNEQFF
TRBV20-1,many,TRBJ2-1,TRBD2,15,TGCAGTATAACGAAGCGGGAGAGCTCCTACAATGAGCAGTTCTTC,CSITKRESSYNEQFF
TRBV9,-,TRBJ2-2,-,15,TGTGCCAGCAGCGGGTTTAGGGGGAACGCCGGGGAGCTGTTTTTT,CASSGFRGNAGELFF
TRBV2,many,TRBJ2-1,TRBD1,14,TGTGCCACTGACGGGACAGGGCCCTACAATGAGCAGTTCTTC,CATDGTGPYNEQFF
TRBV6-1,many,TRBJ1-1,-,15,TGTGCCAGTACTAAGGCGAGGGTATTTAACCCGGAAGCTTTCTTT,CASTKARVFNPEAFF
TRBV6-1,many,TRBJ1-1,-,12,TGTGCCAGCAGGAGAGTCGGAGGTCCCGCTTTCTTT,CASRRVGGPAFF
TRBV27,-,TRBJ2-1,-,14,TGTGCCAGCAACAGTCTATATTTCTACAATGGGCAGTTCTTC,CASNSLYFYNGQFF
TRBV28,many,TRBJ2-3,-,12,TGTGCCAGCAACACTCCGGGTAGTACGCAGTATTTT,CASNTPGSTQYF
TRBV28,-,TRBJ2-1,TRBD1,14,TGTGCCAGCAGAGTGACAGGGTCACGGAATGAGCTGTTCTTC,CASRVTGSRNELFF
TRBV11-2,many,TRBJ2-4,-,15,TGTGCCAGCAGCTCACCAGGGAAAGCCAAAAACATTCAGTACTTC,CASSSPGKAKNIQYF
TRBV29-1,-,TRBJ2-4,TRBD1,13,TGCAGCGCCGGACAGGTTGGGGGAAACATTCAGTACTTC,CSAGQVGGNIQYF
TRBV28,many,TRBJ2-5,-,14,TGTGCCACCGCGGACAGAAACCTACGAGAGACCCAGTACTTC,CATADRNLRETQYF
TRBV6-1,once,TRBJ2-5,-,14,TGTGTCAGCGCGACTGGACAGCCCCAAGAGACCAAGTACTTC,CVSATGQPQETKYF
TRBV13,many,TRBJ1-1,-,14,TGTGCCAGCAGCTTAGGAACCCAGAACACTGAAGCTTTCTTT,CASSLGTQNTEAFF
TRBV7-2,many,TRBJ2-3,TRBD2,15,TGTGCCAGCAGTGATAGCGGGAGGGCTTTAGATACGCAGTATTTT,CASSDSGRALDTQYF
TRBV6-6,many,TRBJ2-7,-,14,TGTGCCAGCAGTTACTCACAGAGCTCCTACGAGCAGTACTTC,CASSYSQSSYEQYF
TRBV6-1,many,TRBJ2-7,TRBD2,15,TGTGCCAGCAGTGTTAGCGGGGGCAGCTCCTACGAGCAGTACTTC,CASSVSGGSSYEQYF
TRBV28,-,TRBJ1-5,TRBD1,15,TGTGCCAGCAGTTACCCGGGACAGAACAATCAGCCCCAGCATTTT,CASSYPGQNNQPQHF
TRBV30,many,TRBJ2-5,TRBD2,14,TGTGCCTGGAGTGGGACTAGCTGGCAAGAGACCCAGTACTTC,CAWSGTSWQETQYF
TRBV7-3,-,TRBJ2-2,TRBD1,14,TGTGCCAGCAGCTCCACAGGGGGCACCTGGGAGCTGTTTTTT,CASSSTGGTWELFF
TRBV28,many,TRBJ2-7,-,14,TGTGCCAGCAGTTTATTATTCAGCTCCTACGAGCAGTACTTC,CASSLLFSSYEQYF
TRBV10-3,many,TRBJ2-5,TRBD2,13,TGTGCCATCAGTGAGTCTACTAGCGGGGGCCCCTACTTC,CAISESTSGGPYF
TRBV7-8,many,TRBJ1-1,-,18,TGTGCCAGCACCTTTGAACCGGGACACGGGTCGGTGACGGCTGAAGCTTTCTTT,CASTFEPGHGSVTAEAFF